Sequencing of this T cell receptor beta chain was carried out in a study of lymphopenia after photon versus proton radiotherapy. Study-wide points: After lymphocyte nadir, photon-treated repertoires showed oligoclonal expansion, especially CD8+ Temra. Larger post-nadir TCR diversity loss correlated inversely with survival in deceased patients. Photon-treated patients lost naive T cells and TCR diversity; proton-treated stayed stable.

A word on this clone: Antigen: not known.

V lost 3 bases and J 5 bases, leaving 16 bases between the germline ends. Per germline, CDR1 ENHRY and CDR2 SYGVKD. There are 15 residues in the CDR3. Sequencing used immunoSEQ multiplex PCR; TCRdb keeps in-frame clones, though not all of them. The sample carries about 45,000 clones, 85% to 90% recorded once. Sequenced material: peripheral blood, taken from a patient treated with photon-based radiotherapy. This sequence was found in a man aged 35 to 55 with gastric cancer. V is TRBV10-3 and J is TRBJ1-1; perhaps TRBD1 as D (6 bases). The CDR3 protein is CAISDIREGGTEAFF. DNA of the CDR3: TGTGCCATCAGTGATATTCGGGAGGGGGGAACTGAAGCTTTCTTT.